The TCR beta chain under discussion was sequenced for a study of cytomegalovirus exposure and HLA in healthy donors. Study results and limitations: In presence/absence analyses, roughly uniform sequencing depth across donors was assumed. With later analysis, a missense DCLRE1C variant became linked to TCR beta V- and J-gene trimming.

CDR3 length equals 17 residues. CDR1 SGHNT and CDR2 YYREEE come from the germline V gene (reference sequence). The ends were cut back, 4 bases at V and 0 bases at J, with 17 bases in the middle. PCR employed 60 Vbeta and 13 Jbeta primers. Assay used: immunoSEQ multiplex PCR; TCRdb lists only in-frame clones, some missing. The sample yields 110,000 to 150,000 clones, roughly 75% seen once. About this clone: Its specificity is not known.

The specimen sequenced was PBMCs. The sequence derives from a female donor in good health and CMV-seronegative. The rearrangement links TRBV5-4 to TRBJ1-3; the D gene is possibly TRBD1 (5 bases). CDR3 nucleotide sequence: TGTGCCAGCAGCCTGACCCCCGGGACTCGCTCTGGAAACACCATATATTTT. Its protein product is CASSLTPGTRSGNTIYF.